These T cell receptor beta chains were read from a single sample in a study of shared clonotypes between healthy human individuals. Assay: immunoSEQ multiplex PCR; the TCRdb copy retains only in-frame clones and omits some. The repertoire holds about 650,000 clones, with roughly 96% as singletons. The sample was naive CD8+ T cells sorted from blood. The receptor set was obtained from a woman in her twenties or thirties in good health. Both conserved end residues are part of each CDR3. D genes are given only for firm matches. Expanded clones get a size class; other rows say once, few or many, or leave the size out.

clone size | D gene | J gene | V gene | CDR3 DNA | CDR3 protein
. | TRBD1 | TRBJ1-2 | TRBV27 | TGTGCCAGCAGTCAGGGGGAAAACTATGGCTACACCTTC | CASSQGENYGYTF
. | . | TRBJ2-7 | TRBV30 | TGTGCCTGGATTATCGGGGAGCGAACCTACGAGCAGTACTTC | CAWIIGERTYEQYF
. | . | TRBJ2-2 | TRBV29-1 | TGCAGCGGAATACTAGGGCCCGGGGAGCTGTTTTTT | CSGILGPGELFF
. | . | TRBJ2-2 | TRBV4-2 | TGTGCCAGCAGCCAGGAGGAAGGGTACACCGGGGAGCTGTTTTTT | CASSQEEGYTGELFF
. | . | TRBJ2-5 | TRBV13 | TGTGCCAGCAGTACACCCGGGACAAAGGAAGAGACCCAGTACTTC | CASSTPGTKEETQYF
. | TRBD1 | TRBJ2-1 | TRBV27 | TGTGCCAGCACCTACAGGGGCCCCTCCAATGAGCAGTTCTTC | CASTYRGPSNEQFF
once | TRBD1 | TRBJ2-7 | TRBV19 | TGTGCCAGCTCCGGGACAGGAGGCGAGCAGTACTTC | CASSGTGGEQYF
. | . | TRBJ1-1 | TRBV14 | TGTGCCAGCAGCCAAGATAGGACTCTTTTAGGGAACACTGAAGCTTTCTTT | CASSQDRTLLGNTEAFF
. | . | TRBJ2-1 | TRBV28 | TGTGCCAGCAGTTTAACCGGGGGACCCTACAATGAGCAGTTCTTC | CASSLTGGPYNEQFF
. | . | TRBJ2-5 | TRBV5-4 | TGTGCCAGCAGCTTGGAAACAGATGAGACCCAGTACTTC | CASSLETDETQYF
. | . | TRBJ1-5 | TRBV18 | TGTGCCAGCTCACCAGATGCAGGGGCCTTGAGTCAGCCCCAGCATTTT | CASSPDAGALSQPQHF
. | TRBD1 | TRBJ1-1 | TRBV9 | TGTGCCAGCAGCGCCGGGACAGGGATATCCACTGAAGCTTTCTTT | CASSAGTGISTEAFF
. | TRBD2 | TRBJ2-7 | TRBV5-1 | TGCGCCAGCAGCTTCGGACTAGCGGGACTCAGCTCCTACGAGCAGTACTTC | CASSFGLAGLSSYEQYF
. | . | TRBJ1-1 | TRBV11-2 | TGTGCCAGCAGCTCAGCCCGGGGCACTGAAGCTTTCTTT | CASSSARGTEAFF
few | . | TRBJ1-5 | TRBV9 | TGTGCCAGCAGCGTCGGACAGAATCAGCCCCAGCATTTT | CASSVGQNQPQHF
. | . | TRBJ1-4 | TRBV19 | TGTGCCAGTAGTCTGATCGGGGGGAAACTGTTTTTT | CASSLIGGKLFF
. | . | TRBJ1-5 | TRBV28 | TGTGCCAGCAGTTTAAAAACTCGGACAGGCAATCAGCCCCAGCATTTT | CASSLKTRTGNQPQHF
. | . | TRBJ2-1 | TRBV6-6 | TGTGCCAGCAGTTACTCAGAAAGAAACAATGAGCAGTTCTTC | CASSYSERNNEQFF
. | TRBD1 | TRBJ2-7 | TRBV27 | TGTGCCAGCAAACCCGGGACAGAGGTCTACGAGCAGTACTTC | CASKPGTEVYEQYF
. | . | TRBJ2-7 | TRBV2 | TGTGCCAGCAGTTTGTATGGGTCCTACGAGCAGTACTTC | CASSLYGSYEQYF
. | . | TRBJ2-2 | TRBV20-1 | TGCAGTGCTAGTGGAGAGGGGGAGCTGTTTTTT | CSASGEGELFF
. | . | TRBJ2-7 | TRBV29-1 | TGCAGCGTTGGGGGAGGGGGCGCCGGGTACGAGCAGTACTTC | CSVGGGGAGYEQYF
once | . | TRBJ2-7 | TRBV28 | TGTGCCAGCAGTTTTTTCTCTCTGGAAGACTACGAGCAGTACTTC | CASSFFSLEDYEQYF
. | . | TRBJ2-2 | TRBV27 | TGTGCCAGCAGTTTATCGTGGGGCACCGGGGAGCTGTTTTTT | CASSLSWGTGELFF
. | . | TRBJ2-3 | TRBV30 | TGTGCCTGGAGTAGGGATACATATACGCAGTATTTT | CAWSRDTYTQYF
. | TRBD1 | TRBJ1-1 | TRBV5-1 | TGCGCCAGCAGCTTGGCCTTCGGGACAGGGTCTTTGGAGGCTTTCTTT | CASSLAFGTGSLEAFF
. | TRBD2 | TRBJ2-7 | TRBV28 | TGTGCCAGCAGTTTATATTGGGAGGGCCCGAACTACGAGCAGTACTTC | CASSLYWEGPNYEQYF
. | TRBD2 | TRBJ2-3 | TRBV29-1 | TGCAGCGTCATCACCCCGGGGGGAGATACGCAGTATTTT | CSVITPGGDTQYF
. | . | TRBJ1-1 | TRBV27 | TGTGCCAGCAGTTTAGGCAGAAACACTGAAGCTTTCTTT | CASSLGRNTEAFF
. | . | TRBJ2-7 | TRBV14 | TGTGCCAGCAGCCCGGGGGACAGTCGCGCCTTCGAGCAGTACTTC | CASSPGDSRAFEQYF
. | . | TRBJ1-1 | TRBV29-1 | TGCAGCGTTGAAGTTGCCGCGGTGGACACTGAAGCTTTCTTT | CSVEVAAVDTEAFF
. | . | TRBJ2-7 | TRBV5-1 | TGCGCCAGCAGCGAGGACAACACCTACGAGCAGTACTTC | CASSEDNTYEQYF
. | TRBD1 | TRBJ2-3 | TRBV2 | TGTGCCAGCAGTCTCCAGACAGGGGGTGGCACAGATACGCAGTATTTT | CASSLQTGGGTDTQYF
. | . | TRBJ1-6 | TRBV28 | TGTGCCAGCAGAGAAGGGGTGAATTCACCCCTCCACTTT | CASREGVNSPLHF
. | TRBD2 | TRBJ2-3 | TRBV27 | TGTGCCAGCAGTTCCAGCGGGAGTGTATGGGGCACAGATACGCAGTATTTT | CASSSSGSVWGTDTQYF
. | . | TRBJ2-3 | TRBV15 | TGTGCCACCAGCTACCTCATAGCGGCAAGCACAGATACGCAGTATTTT | CATSYLIAASTDTQYF
. | . | TRBJ1-2 | TRBV9 | TGTGCCAGCAGCGTAGCTCTGAAGGGACCCTCGAACTATGGCTACACCTTC | CASSVALKGPSNYGYTF
. | . | TRBJ2-7 | TRBV27 | TGTGCCAGCAGTTTATCTCGTGGAACCTACTCCTACGAGCAGTACTTC | CASSLSRGTYSYEQYF
. | . | TRBJ2-7 | TRBV5-5 | TGTGCCAGCAGCTTCGGTAGTATTAAAGGTGGATCCTACGAGCAGTACTTC | CASSFGSIKGGSYEQYF
. | . | TRBJ2-1 | TRBV5-1 | TGCGCCAGCAGCCCGGAGTACCCGAGCTCCTACAATGAGCAGTTCTTC | CASSPEYPSSYNEQFF
. | . | TRBJ2-1 | TRBV2 | TGTGCCAGCAGCCGTTTGGCGGGGGCTAGCTCCTACAATGAGCAGTTCTTC | CASSRLAGASSYNEQFF
. | . | TRBJ2-7 | TRBV5-6 | TGTGCCAGCAGCTGGGGAGTGGGAGCCTACGAGCAGTACTTC | CASSWGVGAYEQYF
once | . | TRBJ1-4 | TRBV6-1 | TGTGCCAGCAGTGAAATCTCAGGGCTAGCTAATGAAAAACTGTTTTTT | CASSEISGLANEKLFF
. | . | TRBJ1-5 | TRBV28 | TGTGCCACTCGACGGTTCAATCAGCCCCAGCATTTT | CATRRFNQPQHF